The 20 T cell receptor beta chains reported below all come from one sample, sequenced in a study of shared clonotypes between healthy human individuals. CD45RO negativity and positive selection for CCR7 defined naive CD8 cells, a population that excluded terminally differentiated effector memory CD45RA+ cells. Here immunoSEQ multiplex PCR was the method, and the copy in TCRdb shows in-frame clones only, minus some. The table has about 2.1 million clones, 85% to 95% seen once. The specimen was naive CD8+ T cells from PBMCs. The receptors come from a man aged 18 to 29 in good health. Some clones in this sample may be carry-over from other donors' samples.

The CDR3: CASSVPGTSGEQQFF. In nucleotides, the CDR3 is TGTGCCAGCAGCGTACCGGGGACTAGCGGGGAGCAGCAGTTCTTC. The J gene is TRBJ2-1, the V gene TRBV7-9, with 13 bases matching TRBD2. The CDR3 sequence is 15 residues long. V shed 5 bases and J 11 bases; nucleotides not matched to a gene: 9. From germline, CDR1 is SEHNR and CDR2 FQNEAQ (reference sequence).

On this clone itself: This sample also contains other DNA sequences that code for the same CDR3. The V gene is TRBV7-8, the J gene TRBJ2-7, with 9 positions matching TRBD2. This CDR3 spans 14 amino acids. Germline trimming cut 3 bases from V and 3 bases from J; bases unmatched to any gene: 3. From germline, CDR1 is SGHVS and CDR2 FQNEAQ. In DNA form, the CDR3 reads TGTGCCAGCAGCTTGCGGGAGGGCCGCTACGAGCAGTACTTC. It encodes CASSLREGRYEQYF.

The genes are TRBV2 and TRBJ2-7, with 11 bases aligning to TRBD2. Trimming at V came to 4 bases and at J to 3 bases, leaving 8 bases not matched to a gene. The CDR3 covers 16 residues. Germline assignment: CDR1 SNHLY and CDR2 FYNNEI. CDR3 residues: CASSVATSGTFYEQYF. Here the CDR3 DNA reads TGTGCCAGCAGTGTTGCGACTAGCGGGACCTTCTACGAGCAGTACTTC.

This clone showed up just once. The chain recombines TRBV7-9 with TRBJ2-1; D remains ambiguous. Trimming pared 5 bases from V and 2 bases from J, leaving 13 bases between. The CDR3 consists of 15 residues. Germline V CDR1 and CDR2: SEHNR, FQNEAQ (reference sequence). CDR3 residues: CASSPSYSTYNEQFF. CDR3 DNA: TGTGCCAGCAGCCCAAGTTATAGTACCTACAATGAGCAGTTCTTC.

The gene calls are TRBV5-6 and TRBJ2-1; D possibly corresponds to TRBD2 (6 bases). Germline V lookup: CDR1 SGHDT, CDR2 YYEEEE. Trimming left V 6 bases short and J 8 bases short, with 21 bases between. The CDR3 has 15 residues. CDR3 DNA: TGTGCCAGCACGCTAGGAGGGGTTGAGGGTGATGAGCAGTTCTTC. Protein: CASTLGGVEGDEQFF.

The rearrangement joins TRBV6-1 to TRBJ2-1; weak D call: TRBD2 (6 bases). Germline V gene data show CDR1 as MNHNS and CDR2 as SASEGT. The CDR3 length is 14 residues. The V end lost 8 bases, the J end lost 3 bases, and 14 bases lay between the germline ends. Here the CDR3 DNA reads TGTGCCAGCGCGGGGCGCCCGATCTACAATGAGCAGTTCTTC. It translates to CASAGRPIYNEQFF.

The CDR3 protein is CASSLASALHEQYF. The CDR3 DNA sequence: TGTGCCAGCAGCTTGGCGTCGGCTTTGCACGAGCAGTACTTC. The chain joins TRBV5-6 to TRBJ2-7, with no clear D. Per the germline V gene, CDR1 is SGHDT and CDR2 is YYEEEE. Trimming removed 0 bases at V and 5 bases at J, with 12 bases between. The CDR3 extends over 14 amino acids.

This clone was observed a single time. The chain carries TRBV4-1 and TRBJ2-5, with unresolved D. CDR1 and CDR2 from the germline V gene are MGHRA and YSYEKL. V lost 2 bases and J 5 bases, leaving 9 bases between the germline ends. The CDR3 covers 13 residues. CDR3 coding DNA: TGCGCCAGCAGCCAATCTGACACGGAGACCCAGTACTTC. Its translation is CASSQSDTETQYF.

The V call is TRBV28, the J call TRBJ2-3; D is perhaps TRBD2 (5 bases). V was cut by 7 bases and J by 1 base, with 18 bases left in between. CDR1 MDHEN and CDR2 SYDVKM come from the germline V gene. CDR3 length: 16 residues. The CDR3 coding sequence is TGTGCCAGCAATCTAGGGAACGGGGTCCGCACAGATACGCAGTATTTT. Its protein product is CASNLGNGVRTDTQYF.

The chain employs TRBV27 and TRBJ1-3, with 7 bases fitting TRBD1. The CDR3 extends over 14 amino acids. V dropped 5 bases and J dropped 4; count of bases not matched to a gene: 5. From germline, CDR1 is MNHEY and CDR2 SMNVEV (reference sequence). For the CDR3, the DNA is TGTGCCAGCAGTACCAGGGGGTTCGGAAACACCATATATTTT. Translated: CASSTRGFGNTIYF.

V usage is TRBV7-9 and J usage is TRBJ2-1, with 8 bases matching TRBD1. After removal of 5 bases from V and 7 bases from J, the junction contained 7 bases not matched to a gene. Germline CDR1 SEHNR, CDR2 FQNEAQ (reference sequence). CDR3 length: 14 residues. The CDR3 here is CASSIDRGENEQFF. CDR3 DNA: TGTGCCAGCAGCATAGACAGGGGTGAAAATGAGCAGTTCTTC.

The rearrangement links TRBV7-9 to TRBJ1-1; TRBD1 matches 7 bases. Germline loops: CDR1 SEHNR, CDR2 FQNEAQ (reference sequence). V dropped 8 bases and J dropped 1; count of bases not matched to a gene: 13. The CDR3 runs 16 residues. The CDR3 DNA is TGTGCCAGCCGAACCCACGAGGGACAGCCGAACACTGAAGCTTTCTTT. Translated, it gives CASRTHEGQPNTEAFF.

The rearrangement joins TRBV4-1 to TRBJ2-1; 8 positions match TRBD1. The CDR3 loop spans 13 amino acids. Germline loops: CDR1 MGHRA, CDR2 YSYEKL. The ends lost 2 bases at V and 6 bases at J; junction bases unmatched: 0. In DNA, the CDR3 is TGCGCCAGCAGCCAAACAGGGGGCAATGAGCAGTTCTTC. Amino acids: CASSQTGGNEQFF.

This clone was detected only once. In nucleotides, the CDR3 is TGTGCCAGCAGCTTAGACCTAGCGGGAGGGTCCAATGAGCAGTTCTTC. Protein: CASSLDLAGGSNEQFF. This rearrangement joins TRBV11-2 to TRBJ2-1; TRBD2 aligns across 12 bases. The CDR3 has 16 amino acids. Germline loops: CDR1 SGHAT, CDR2 FQNNGV. J lost 6 bases, V lost 0 bases, and 3 bases had no gene match.

V gene TRBV5-6 combines with J gene TRBJ2-1; D is perhaps TRBD1 or TRBD2 (6 bases each). This CDR3 spans 17 amino acids. Germline V gene data show CDR1 as SGHDT and CDR2 as YYEEEE. V dropped 4 bases and J dropped 5 bases, with 22 bases sitting between them. The CDR3 spells CASSGGPVARWDNEQFF. The DNA for the CDR3 is TGTGCCAGCAGCGGGGGGCCGGTGGCGCGATGGGACAATGAGCAGTTCTTC.

This chain joins TRBV27 and TRBJ2-7, with 8 bases identical to TRBD1. J gave up 7 bases and V 2 bases, and 7 bases lay outside the gene matches. The germline gives CDR1 MNHEY, CDR2 SMNVEV (reference sequence). The CDR3 spans 14 residues. The CDR3 DNA reads TGTGCCAGCAGTTTAGGACAGGGCGGAGGAGAGCAGTACTTC. It translates to CASSLGQGGGEQYF.

V gene TRBV7-9 combines with J gene TRBJ2-7; a possible D gene is TRBD1 (5 bases). The J call may be faulty, since TRBJ1-2 better matches the DNA end. The CDR3 is 12 residues long. Per germline, CDR1 SEHNR and CDR2 FQNEAQ (reference sequence). The CDR3 loop is CASSLNSGTYTF. The DNA of the CDR3 is TGTGCCAGCAGCTTAAATAGCGGGACCTACACCTTC.

The rearrangement links TRBV5-8 to TRBJ1-2, with D perhaps TRBD1 (5 bases). Deletions cut 6 bases from V and 8 bases from J, with 14 bases between. Germline CDR1 SGHTS, CDR2 YDEGEE. The CDR3 is made up of 12 amino acids. The CDR3 DNA follows: TGTGCCAGCACCTATGGTGGGGCCGGCTACACCTTC. Its translation is CASTYGGAGYTF.

The gene calls are TRBV27 and TRBJ2-1; 7 positions agree with TRBD2. The V segment lost 3 bases and the J segment 4 bases; nucleotides outside the gene matches: 3. Germline CDR1 and CDR2: MNHEY and SMNVEV (reference sequence). This CDR3 is 14 amino acids long. Here the CDR3 DNA reads TGTGCCAGCAGTTTGCCTAGCGGTTACAATGAGCAGTTCTTC. This codes for CASSLPSGYNEQFF.

This clone was detected only once. The V and J genes are TRBV9 and TRBJ1-1; 7 positions match TRBD1. This CDR3 is 13 amino acids long. The junction had 4 bases not matched to a gene; V was cut back by 3 bases and J by 5 bases. Germline V gene data show CDR1 as SGDLS and CDR2 as YYNGEE. CDR3 coding DNA: TGTGCCAGCAGCGAGACAGGGTTTACTGAAGCTTTCTTT. Its translation: CASSETGFTEAFF.